These 13 T cell receptor beta chains were all obtained from the same sample, sequenced in a study of OX40 agonist ivuxolimab in advanced cancers. Assay used: immunoSEQ multiplex PCR; TCRdb lists only in-frame clones, some missing. This table has some 73,000 clones, 80% to 90% appearing once. The sample consisted of CD4+ or CD8+ T cells sorted from blood, taken in a trial of the OX40 agonist ivuxolimab. The receptors stem from an adult with an advanced solid tumor such as melanoma, head and neck, liver or kidney cancer.

The chain employs TRBV5-1 and TRBJ2-3; TRBD2 matches 8 bases. This CDR3 comprises 16 residues. CDR1 and CDR2 from the germline V gene are SGHRS and YFSETQ. The V segment lost 0 bases and the J segment 6 bases; nucleotides outside the gene matches: 9. CDR3 nucleotide sequence: TGCGCCAGCAGCTTGGCCGCGAGGAGCGGGGGTGATACGCAGTATTTT. This translates into CASSLAARSGGDTQYF.

This clone was found once. The rearrangement links TRBV9 to TRBJ2-5; D tentatively fits TRBD1 or TRBD2 (5 bases each). Trimming removed 10 bases from V and 1 base from J, with 11 bases in between. The CDR3 has 12 residues. Germline CDR1 is SGDLS and CDR2 is YYNGEE. CDR3 nucleotides: TGTGCCTCGGGGCTAGCCCAAGAGACCCAGTACTTC. Translation gives CASGLAQETQYF.

The rearrangement joins TRBV5-4 to TRBJ2-7; a weak D match, TRBD2 (5 bases). V gave up 3 bases and J gave up 2 bases, with 18 bases separating them. Germline V gives CDR1 SGHNT, CDR2 YYREEE (reference sequence). This CDR3 spans 16 amino acids. CDR3 bases: TGTGCCAGCAGCTCGCGTTCCTCGCGGGCGACCTACGAGCAGTACTTC. Its protein is CASSSRSSRATYEQYF.

The V call is TRBV28, the J call TRBJ1-5, with no clear D. Trimming took off 3 bases at V and 4 bases at J, with 10 bases between the two ends. Germline assignment: CDR1 MDHEN and CDR2 SYDVKM. This CDR3 has 14 residues. The CDR3 nucleotides read TGTGCCAGCAGTTTGGCAGGTTCTAATCAGCCCCAGCATTTT. This codes for CASSLAGSNQPQHF.

The rearrangement links TRBV4-1 to TRBJ2-7, with 7 bases fitting TRBD2. The CDR3 has 16 residues. V lost 4 bases to trimming and J lost 2 bases; unmatched junction nucleotides: 11. Germline V gene lookup returns CDR1 MGHRA and CDR2 YSYEKL. CDR3 in DNA: TGCGCCAGCAGCCCACTGGGGAGGGCGGGCCCCTACGAGCAGTACTTC. Its protein is CASSPLGRAGPYEQYF.

The chain links TRBV2 to TRBJ1-6; D is undetermined. CDR3 length: 15 residues. With 1 base removed from V and 9 bases from J, the gap between germline ends came to 13 bases. The germline CDR1 and CDR2 sequences are SNHLY and FYNNEI. The DNA for the CDR3 is TGTGCCAGCAGTGAAGATAGATTGAAGACTTCACCCCTCCACTTT. Amino acid sequence: CASSEDRLKTSPLHF. Using reference TRBV2 and TRBJ1-6 for the parts outside the CDR3, the full variable domain is EPEVTQTPSHQVTQMGQEVILRCVPISNHLYFYWYRQILGQKVEFLVSFYNNEISEKSEIFDDQFSVERPDGSNFTLKIRSTKLEDSAMYFCASSEDRLKTSPLHFGNGTRLTVT.

V and J are TRBV18 and TRBJ2-1, with D perhaps TRBD2 (6 bases). V lost 6 bases, J lost 6 bases, and 18 bases lay in between. Germline-derived CDR1 and CDR2 are KGHSH and LQKENI. This CDR3 spans 15 amino acids. CDR3 DNA: TGTGCCAGCTCTGACGGGAGATGGGCTGGCAATGAGCAGTTCTTC. This codes for CASSDGRWAGNEQFF.

The chain is built from TRBV9 and TRBJ2-5; 7 bases align to TRBD2. Trimming removed 4 bases from V and 2 bases from J; junction bases left unmatched: 11. Germline V lookup: CDR1 SGDLS, CDR2 YYNGEE. CDR3 length equals 16 residues. The CDR3 protein is CASSPSLGGLQETQYF. The CDR3 coding sequence is TGTGCCAGCAGCCCCAGTCTGGGGGGGTTACAAGAGACCCAGTACTTC.

The chain employs TRBV7-2 and TRBJ2-5; TRBD1 aligns across 9 bases. J gave up 5 bases and V 5 bases, and 9 bases lay outside the gene matches. This CDR3 region has 15 residues. Germline V gives CDR1 SGHTA, CDR2 FQGNSA. DNA of the CDR3: TGTGCCAGCAGCCGGGACAGGGTGAGATGGGAGACCCAGTACTTC. It specifies CASSRDRVRWETQYF.

The CDR3 region is CASSPWTGETQYF. The DNA of the CDR3 is TGCGCCAGCAGCCCATGGACGGGGGAGACCCAGTACTTC. V is TRBV5-1 and J is TRBJ2-5, with D perhaps matching TRBD2 (5 bases). V shed 4 bases and J shed 5 bases, with 12 bases lying between them. The CDR3 contains 13 residues. Germline V CDR1 and CDR2: SGHRS, YFSETQ.

V is TRBV7-9 and J is TRBJ1-2; 12 nucleotides line up with TRBD1. The germline CDR1 and CDR2 sequences are SEHNR and FQNEAQ (reference sequence). CDR3 length equals 15 residues. The J segment lost 7 bases and the V segment lost 1 base, leaving 4 bases of the junction unmatched. The CDR3 coding sequence is TGTGCCAGCAGCTTAGGGGGACAGGGGGCGCCTGGCTACACCTTC. Translated, it gives CASSLGGQGAPGYTF.

The rearrangement joins TRBV5-4 to TRBJ2-2, with 7 bases matching TRBD2. The CDR3 totals 16 residues. The junction had 10 bases not matched to a gene; V was cut back by 2 bases and J by 6 bases. The germline V gene encodes CDR1 SGHNT and CDR2 YYREEE (reference sequence). The CDR3 region is CASSFSLADPAGELFF. The CDR3 DNA follows: TGTGCCAGCAGCTTTTCCCTAGCGGACCCCGCCGGGGAGCTGTTTTTT.

V is TRBV19 and J is TRBJ1-2, with TRBD1 identical over 8 bases. With 8 bases clipped from V and 2 bases from J, the junction kept 7 bases outside the gene matches. Per germline, CDR1 LNHDA and CDR2 SQIVND (reference sequence). The CDR3 sequence is 14 residues long. The CDR3 region has the DNA TGTGCCAGTTCAGAGCCAGGGGGCAACTATGGCTACACCTTC. Encoded protein: CASSEPGGNYGYTF.